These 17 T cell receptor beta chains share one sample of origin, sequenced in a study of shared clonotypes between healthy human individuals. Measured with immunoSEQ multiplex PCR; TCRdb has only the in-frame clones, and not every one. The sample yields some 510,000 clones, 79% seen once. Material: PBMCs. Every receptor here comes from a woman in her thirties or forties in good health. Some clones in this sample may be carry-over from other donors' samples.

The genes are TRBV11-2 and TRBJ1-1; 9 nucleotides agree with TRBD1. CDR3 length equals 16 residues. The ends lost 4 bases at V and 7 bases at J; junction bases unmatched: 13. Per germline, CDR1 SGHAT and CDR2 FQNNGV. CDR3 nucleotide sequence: TGTGCCAGCAGCTCTATACAGGGGGCGCGAGGGGTTGAAGCTTTCTTT. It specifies CASSSIQGARGVEAFF.

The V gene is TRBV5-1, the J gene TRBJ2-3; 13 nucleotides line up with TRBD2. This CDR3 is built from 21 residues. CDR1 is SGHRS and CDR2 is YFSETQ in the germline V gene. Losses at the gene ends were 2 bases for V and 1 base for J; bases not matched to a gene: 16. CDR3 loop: CASSLSGTSGTWGRRTDTQYF. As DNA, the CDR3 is TGCGCCAGCAGCTTATCCGGGACTAGCGGGACCTGGGGACGTCGCACAGATACGCAGTATTTT.

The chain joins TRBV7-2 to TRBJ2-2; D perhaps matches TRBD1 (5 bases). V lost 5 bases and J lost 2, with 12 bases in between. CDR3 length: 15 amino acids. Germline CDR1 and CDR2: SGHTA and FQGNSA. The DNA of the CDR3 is TGTGCCAGCAGCATGCAGGGTGGAAACACCGGGGAGCTGTTTTTT. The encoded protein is CASSMQGGNTGELFF.

The CDR3 DNA reads TGTGCCACCAACCCGGGACTAGCGGGAGTAACTGAGCAGTTCTTC. Translating it yields CATNPGLAGVTEQFF. The V and J genes are TRBV28 and TRBJ2-1; 14 bases are shared with TRBD2. After removal of 10 bases from V and 9 bases from J, the junction contained 11 bases not matched to a gene. The CDR3 covers 15 residues. Germline CDR1 reads MDHEN; CDR2 reads SYDVKM. Looking up the rest from reference TRBV28 and TRBJ2-1 gives the full variable domain: DVKVTQSSRYLVKRTGEKVFLECVQDMDHENMFWYRQDPGLGLRLIYFSYDVKMKEKGDIPEGYSVSREKKERFSLILESASTNQTSMYLCATNPGLAGVTEQFFGPGTRLTVL.

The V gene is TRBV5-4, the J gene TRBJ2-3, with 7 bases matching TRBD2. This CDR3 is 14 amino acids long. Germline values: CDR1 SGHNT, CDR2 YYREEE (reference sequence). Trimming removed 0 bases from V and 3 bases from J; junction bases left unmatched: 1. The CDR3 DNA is TGTGCCAGCAGCTTGGGTAGCGGGACAGATACGCAGTATTTT. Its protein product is CASSLGSGTDTQYF.

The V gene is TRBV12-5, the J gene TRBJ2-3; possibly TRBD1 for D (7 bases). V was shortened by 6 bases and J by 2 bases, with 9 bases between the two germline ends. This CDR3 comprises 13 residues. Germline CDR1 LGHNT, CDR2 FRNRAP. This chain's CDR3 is CASGRGDTDTQYF. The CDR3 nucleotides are TGTGCTAGTGGCAGGGGGGACACAGATACGCAGTATTTT. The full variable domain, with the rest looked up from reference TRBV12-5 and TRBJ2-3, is DARVTQTPRHKVTEMGQEVTMRCQPILGHNTVFWYRQTMMQGLELLAYFRNRAPLDDSGMPKDRFSAEMPDATLATLKIQPSEPRDSAVYFCASGRGDTDTQYFGPGTRLTVL.

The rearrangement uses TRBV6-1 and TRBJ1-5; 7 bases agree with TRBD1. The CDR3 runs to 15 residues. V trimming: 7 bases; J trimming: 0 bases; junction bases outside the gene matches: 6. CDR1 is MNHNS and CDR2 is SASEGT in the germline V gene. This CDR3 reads CASIPGTDSNQPQHF. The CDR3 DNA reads TGTGCCAGCATCCCCGGGACAGATAGCAATCAGCCCCAGCATTTT.

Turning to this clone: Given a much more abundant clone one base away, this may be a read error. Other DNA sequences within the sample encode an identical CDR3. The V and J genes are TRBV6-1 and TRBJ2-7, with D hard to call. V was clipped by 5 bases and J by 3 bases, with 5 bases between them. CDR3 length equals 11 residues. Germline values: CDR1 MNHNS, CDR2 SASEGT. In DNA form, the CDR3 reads TGTGCCAGCAGTCCCTTCTACGAGCAGTACTTC. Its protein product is CASSPFYEQYF.

CDR3 sequence (DNA): TGTGCCAGCAGGGCCAGGGCACAATTCTTCAATGAGCAGTTCTTC. Its protein is CASRARAQFFNEQFF. The chain has TRBV28 and TRBJ2-1, with D possibly being TRBD1 (5 bases). V was cut by 6 bases and J by 6 bases, with 18 bases left in between. Germline CDR1 is MDHEN and CDR2 is SYDVKM. The CDR3 runs to 15 residues.

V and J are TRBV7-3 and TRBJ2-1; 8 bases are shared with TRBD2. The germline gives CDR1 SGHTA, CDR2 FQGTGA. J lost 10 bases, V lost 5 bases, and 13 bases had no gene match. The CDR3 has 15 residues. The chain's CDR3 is CASSPGAGGLGEQFF. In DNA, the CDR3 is TGTGCCAGCAGCCCAGGGGCGGGGGGCCTTGGAGAGCAGTTCTTC. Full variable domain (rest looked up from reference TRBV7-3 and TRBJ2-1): GAGVSQTPSNKVTEKGKYVELRCDPISGHTALYWYRQSLGQGPEFLIYFQGTGAADDSGLPNDRFFAVRPEGSVSTLKIQRTERGDSAVYLCASSPGAGGLGEQFFGPGTRLTVL.

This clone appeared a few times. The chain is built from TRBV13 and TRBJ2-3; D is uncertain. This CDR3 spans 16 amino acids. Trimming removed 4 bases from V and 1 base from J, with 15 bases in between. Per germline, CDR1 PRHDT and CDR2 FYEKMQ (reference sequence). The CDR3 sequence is CASSSGRRWGTDTQYF. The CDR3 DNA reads TGTGCCAGCAGCTCAGGACGTAGGTGGGGCACAGATACGCAGTATTTT.

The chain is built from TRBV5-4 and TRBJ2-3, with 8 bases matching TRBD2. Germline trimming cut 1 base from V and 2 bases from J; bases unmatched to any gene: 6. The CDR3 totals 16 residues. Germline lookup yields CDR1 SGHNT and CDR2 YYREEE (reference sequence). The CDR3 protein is CASSLRLAGVTDTQYF. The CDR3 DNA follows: TGTGCCAGCAGCTTGCGTCTAGCGGGCGTCACAGATACGCAGTATTTT.

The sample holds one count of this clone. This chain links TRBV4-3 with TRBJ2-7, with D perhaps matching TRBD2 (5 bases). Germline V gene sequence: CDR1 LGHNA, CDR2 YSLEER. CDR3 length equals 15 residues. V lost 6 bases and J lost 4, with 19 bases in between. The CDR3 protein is CASSSTLSRGYEQYF. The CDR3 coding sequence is TGCGCCAGCAGTAGTACCCTTTCCCGAGGGTACGAGCAGTACTTC.

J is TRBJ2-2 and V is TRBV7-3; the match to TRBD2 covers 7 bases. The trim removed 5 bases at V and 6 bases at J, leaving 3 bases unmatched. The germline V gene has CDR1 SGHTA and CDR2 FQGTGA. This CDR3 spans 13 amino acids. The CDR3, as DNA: TGTGCCAGCAGCAGACTAGCATCCGGGGAGCTGTTTTTT. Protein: CASSRLASGELFF. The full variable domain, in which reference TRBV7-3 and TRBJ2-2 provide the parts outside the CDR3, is GAGVSQTPSNKVTEKGKYVELRCDPISGHTALYWYRQSLGQGPEFLIYFQGTGAADDSGLPNDRFFAVRPEGSVSTLKIQRTERGDSAVYLCASSRLASGELFFGEGSRLTVL.

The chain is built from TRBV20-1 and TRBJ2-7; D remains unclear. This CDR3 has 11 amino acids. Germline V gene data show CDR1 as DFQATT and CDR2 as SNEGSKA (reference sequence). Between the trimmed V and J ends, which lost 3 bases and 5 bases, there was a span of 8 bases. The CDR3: CSASSADEQYF. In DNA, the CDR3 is TGCAGTGCTAGCTCTGCGGACGAGCAGTACTTC.

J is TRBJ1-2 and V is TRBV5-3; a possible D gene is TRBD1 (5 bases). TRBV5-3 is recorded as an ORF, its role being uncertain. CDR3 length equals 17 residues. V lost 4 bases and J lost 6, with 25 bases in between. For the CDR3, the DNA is TGTGCCAGAAGCCAACCGGGACCACCTGGCTCCTTTAATGGCTACACCTTC. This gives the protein CARSQPGPPGSFNGYTF.

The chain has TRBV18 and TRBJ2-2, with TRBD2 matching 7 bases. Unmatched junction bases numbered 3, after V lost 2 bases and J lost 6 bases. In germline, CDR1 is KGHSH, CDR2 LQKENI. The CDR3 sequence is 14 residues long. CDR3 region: CASSPLAGAGELFF. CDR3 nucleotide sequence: TGTGCCAGCTCACCATTAGCGGGCGCCGGGGAGCTGTTTTTT. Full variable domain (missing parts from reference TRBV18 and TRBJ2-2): NAGVMQNPRHLVRRRGQEARLRCSPMKGHSHVYWYRQLPEEGLKFMVYLQKENIIDESGMPKERFSAEFPKEGPSILRIQQVVRGDSAAYFCASSPLAGAGELFFGEGSRLTVL.